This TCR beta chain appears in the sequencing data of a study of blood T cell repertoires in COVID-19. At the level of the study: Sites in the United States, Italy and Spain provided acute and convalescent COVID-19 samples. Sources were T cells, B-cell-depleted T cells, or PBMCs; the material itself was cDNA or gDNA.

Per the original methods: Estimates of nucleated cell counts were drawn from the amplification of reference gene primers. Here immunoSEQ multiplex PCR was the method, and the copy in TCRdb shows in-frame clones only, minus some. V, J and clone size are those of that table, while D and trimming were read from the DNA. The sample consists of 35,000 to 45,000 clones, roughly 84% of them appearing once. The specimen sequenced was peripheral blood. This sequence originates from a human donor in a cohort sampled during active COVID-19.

The CDR3 spells CASSHTGGSTDTQYF. The CDR3 DNA sequence: TGTGCCAGCAGCCATACTGGGGGGAGCACAGATACGCAGTATTTT. The gene calls are TRBV4-2 and TRBJ2-3; D is perhaps TRBD2 (6 bases). Germline values: CDR1 LGHNA, CDR2 YNFKEQ. Trimming left V 3 bases short and J 0 bases short, with 10 bases between. The CDR3 extends over 15 amino acids.